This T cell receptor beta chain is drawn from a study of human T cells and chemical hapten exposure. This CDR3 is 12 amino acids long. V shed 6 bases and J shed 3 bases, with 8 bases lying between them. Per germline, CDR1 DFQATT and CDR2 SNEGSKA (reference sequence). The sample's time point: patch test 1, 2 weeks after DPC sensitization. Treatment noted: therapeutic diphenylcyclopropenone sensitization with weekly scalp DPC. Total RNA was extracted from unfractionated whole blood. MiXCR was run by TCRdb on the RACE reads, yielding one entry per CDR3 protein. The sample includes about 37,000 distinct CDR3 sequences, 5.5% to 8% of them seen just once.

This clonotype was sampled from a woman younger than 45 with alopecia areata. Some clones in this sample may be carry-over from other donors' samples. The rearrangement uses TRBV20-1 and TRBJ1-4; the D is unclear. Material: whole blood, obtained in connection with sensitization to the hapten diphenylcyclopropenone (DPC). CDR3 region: CSADVANEKLFF. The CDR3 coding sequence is TGCAGTGCGGACGTGGCTAATGAAAAACTGTTTTTT.